The subject of this entry is one T cell receptor (beta chain). The antigen remains undetermined. This sample is drawn from a study of beta chain features in type 1 diabetes. General study points: Researchers caution that PCR might favor shorter templates, equally among patients and controls. Within each of all four CD4+ subsets, Type 1 diabetes patients had TCRB CDR3s that were moderately but significantly shorter.

Expressed TCRB transcripts were sequenced because the isolated RNA had all been reverse transcribed beforehand. The protocol was immunoSEQ multiplex PCR, while the TCRdb copy is restricted to in-frame clones and leaves out a portion. This sample yields 310,000 or so clones, of which 7% to 10% are seen a single time; more than 0.8% belongs to the top ten. Germline CDR1 LNHDA, CDR2 SQIVND (reference sequence). V lost 6 bases and J lost 5; bases outside the gene matches: 1. This CDR3 is built from 12 residues. This sequence joins TRBV19 and TRBJ1-2, with 9 positions matching TRBD1. The specimen was central memory CD4+ T cells from blood. The TCR sequence derives from a man aged 25-45 years with type 1 diabetes. The CDR3 DNA is TGTGCCAGTAGCGGACAGGGGTATGGCTACACCTTC. Amino acids: CASSGQGYGYTF.